The 27 T cell receptor beta chains listed next were all sequenced from one sample in a study of T cell responses to AZD1222 COVID-19 vaccine. The data were produced by immunoSEQ multiplex PCR, yet TCRdb's version contains in-frame clones alone and is incomplete. Seen here are tens of thousands of clones, around 90% observed once, and the top ten hold under 6.5%. Sequenced here: peripheral blood, sampled on day 0 of AZD1222 vaccination. These receptors all stem from an adult in good health.

This clone was counted a few times. DNA for the CDR3: TGTGCCAGCAGCGTAGAATTGGGCGCCTATGGCTACACCTTC. Its protein is CASSVELGAYGYTF. This chain uses TRBV9 with TRBJ1-2; D unclear. Looked up from germline, CDR1 is SGDLS and CDR2 is YYNGEE. Trimming pared 0 bases from V and 4 bases from J, leaving 10 bases between. The CDR3 runs 14 residues.

The chain couples TRBV27 to TRBJ2-1; TRBD1 matches 9 bases. V lost 4 bases and J lost 12; bases outside the gene matches: 13. Germline V gene sequence: CDR1 MNHEY, CDR2 SMNVEV (reference sequence). This CDR3 is built from 15 residues. The CDR3 loop is CASSSSGQGSSMQFF. For the CDR3, the DNA is TGTGCCAGCAGTTCCTCGGGACAGGGAAGCTCGATGCAGTTCTTC.

This chain links TRBV28 with TRBJ1-6, with D hard to call. The CDR3 totals 14 residues. Germline lookup yields CDR1 MDHEN and CDR2 SYDVKM. Trimming cost V 6 bases and J 4 bases, with 10 bases left between them. DNA of the CDR3: TGTGCCAGCAGGGCCGGGATATATAATTCACCCCTCCACTTT. Amino acids: CASRAGIYNSPLHF.

The J gene is TRBJ2-5, the V gene TRBV7-3, with 10 bases matching TRBD2. CDR3 length equals 15 residues. V shed 4 bases, J shed 3 bases, and the junction held 5 bases outside the gene matches. CDR1 SGHTA and CDR2 FQGTGA come from the germline V gene. The CDR3 DNA follows: TGTGCCAGCAGCTACGGACTAGCGGCAAAAGAGACCCAGTACTTC. Amino acids: CASSYGLAAKETQYF.

This clone was counted a few times. The chain is built from TRBV27 and TRBJ1-1; D ambiguous. Germline V CDR1 and CDR2: MNHEY, SMNVEV (reference sequence). V was pared by 3 bases and J by 6 bases, with 8 bases between. The CDR3 runs to 12 residues. This CDR3 is CASSFRGAEAFF. Here the CDR3 DNA reads TGTGCCAGCAGTTTCCGAGGCGCTGAAGCTTTCTTT.

This clone was seen just once. The chain carries TRBV11-2 and TRBJ1-1; maybe TRBD1 (6 bases). CDR1 SGHAT and CDR2 FQNNGV come from the germline V gene. CDR3 length: 16 residues. Trimming removed 5 bases at V and 0 bases at J, with 16 bases between. The CDR3 is CASSLQDSAMNTEAFF. DNA of the CDR3: TGTGCCAGCAGCCTCCAGGACAGCGCCATGAACACTGAAGCTTTCTTT.

This clone appeared a few times. This sequence joins TRBV19 and TRBJ1-1; 11 bases fit TRBD1. Losses at the gene ends were 7 bases for V and 6 bases for J; bases not matched to a gene: 10. This CDR3 is built from 15 residues. Germline V gene lookup returns CDR1 LNHDA and CDR2 SQIVND (reference sequence). CDR3 sequence (DNA): TGTGCCAGTAAGGACGGCGGACAGGGGGCGCCTGAAGCTTTCTTT. Protein product: CASKDGGQGAPEAFF.

The genes are TRBV28 and TRBJ2-1; TRBD2 aligns across 8 bases. The CDR3 is made up of 16 amino acids. Trimming removed 6 bases from V and 4 bases from J; junction bases left unmatched: 11. Germline V CDR1 and CDR2: MDHEN, SYDVKM. The chain's CDR3 is CASSLRSSGLYNEQFF. CDR3 bases: TGTGCCAGCAGCCTTAGGTCTAGCGGGCTTTACAATGAGCAGTTCTTC. The full variable domain, in which reference TRBV28 and TRBJ2-1 provide the parts outside the CDR3, is DVKVTQSSRYLVKRTGEKVFLECVQDMDHENMFWYRQDPGLGLRLIYFSYDVKMKEKGDIPEGYSVSREKKERFSLILESASTNQTSMYLCASSLRSSGLYNEQFFGPGTRLTVL.

The rearrangement uses TRBV12-2 and TRBJ1-5. TRBV12-2 represents a pseudogene. This CDR3 is 17 amino acids long. CDR3 coding DNA: TGTGCAAGTCGCTTAGTGAAGGAGGTCCCCCCTAGGCAGCCCCAGCATTTT. Protein sequence: CASRLVKEVPPRQPQHF.

There are a few counts of this clone. The chain is built from TRBV6-5 and TRBJ2-7; 7 bases line up with TRBD2. Germline loops: CDR1 MNHEY, CDR2 SVGAGI. This CDR3 has 13 residues. Losses at the gene ends were 10 bases for V and 2 bases for J; bases not matched to a gene: 8. The CDR3 DNA reads TGTGCCACTGGGAGGGTTCGGGCCTACGAGCAGTACTTC. It yields the protein CATGRVRAYEQYF.

The rearrangement joins TRBV28 to TRBJ1-2, with D perhaps TRBD1 (5 bases). The CDR3 consists of 16 residues. V lost 5 bases to trimming and J lost 6 bases, with 22 bases between them. Per germline, CDR1 MDHEN and CDR2 SYDVKM. The CDR3, as DNA: TGTGCCAGCAGTCCCTTGTTTCGGGGCCTCCAAGATGGCTACACCTTC. It codes for CASSPLFRGLQDGYTF.

CDR3 sequence: CASSPNVARGYNEQFF. In DNA, the CDR3 is TGTGCCAGCAGCCCCAATGTTGCGCGGGGATACAATGAGCAGTTCTTC. The chain carries TRBV3-1 (or the pseudogene TRBV3-2) and TRBJ2-1; a possible D gene is TRBD2 (6 bases). V was clipped by 4 bases and J by 4 bases, with 17 bases between them. The germline V gene has CDR1 LGHDT and CDR2 YNNKEL (reference sequence). The length of the CDR3 is 16 residues.

The gene calls are TRBV19 and TRBJ1-1; D gene ambiguous. Germline V gene data show CDR1 as LNHDA and CDR2 as SQIVND (reference sequence). V was trimmed by 4 bases and J by 2 bases, leaving 8 bases between them. This CDR3 contains 13 residues. The CDR3 DNA reads as TGTGCCAGTAGTACCTCAATCAACACTGAAGCTTTCTTT. Translated, it gives CASSTSINTEAFF.

This chain links TRBV27 with TRBJ1-2; no definite D call. Germline V gives CDR1 MNHEY, CDR2 SMNVEV (reference sequence). The CDR3 is 13 amino acids. V was cut by 5 bases and J by 4 bases, with 11 bases left in between. The CDR3 sequence is CASSPDPVYGYTF. CDR3 nucleotides: TGTGCCAGCAGTCCCGATCCTGTCTATGGCTACACCTTC.

The chain uses TRBV6-5 and TRBJ1-2; D is possibly TRBD1 (5 bases). Between the trimmed V and J ends, which lost 0 bases and 7 bases, there was a span of 6 bases. Germline lookup yields CDR1 MNHEY and CDR2 SVGAGI. This CDR3 spans 12 amino acids. The CDR3 DNA sequence: TGTGCCAGCAGTTACTCGAGGGGTGGCTACACCTTC. Translating it yields CASSYSRGGYTF.

The chain employs TRBV24-1 and TRBJ1-4; D might be TRBD1 (5 bases). V lost 2 bases, J lost 8 bases, and 23 bases lay in between. The CDR3 length is 18 residues. Germline CDR1 is KGHDR and CDR2 is SFDVKD. CDR3 DNA: TGTGCCACCAGTGATTCGAAACCCCCGGGGCCTCGAGGAGAAAAACTGTTTTTT. It is translated as CATSDSKPPGPRGEKLFF.

The chain combines TRBV7-9 with TRBJ2-5; D unclear. V lost 1 base to trimming and J lost 4 bases, with 13 bases between them. Germline V gene lookup returns CDR1 SEHNR and CDR2 FQNEAQ (reference sequence). The CDR3 is 15 residues long. CDR3 sequence reads: CASSLGPGIGETQYF. CDR3 DNA sequence: TGTGCCAGCAGCTTAGGTCCAGGAATCGGAGAGACCCAGTACTTC.

The chain recombines TRBV5-4 with TRBJ2-1; D is uncertain. This CDR3 region has 12 residues. V dropped 0 bases and J dropped 12 bases, with 10 bases sitting between them. Germline V gene lookup returns CDR1 SGHNT and CDR2 YYREEE (reference sequence). The CDR3 nucleotides read TGTGCCAGCAGCTTGGAGCGTGGGCGGCAGTTCTTC. Amino acid sequence: CASSLERGRQFF.

The genes are TRBV19 and TRBJ1-2, with TRBD1 as a possible D gene (5 bases). Germline V lookup: CDR1 LNHDA, CDR2 SQIVND (reference sequence). Trimming removed 3 bases from V and 8 bases from J, with 13 bases in between. The CDR3 runs to 13 residues. CDR3 residues: CASSIRDSLGYTF. Written as DNA, the CDR3 is TGTGCCAGTAGTATCCGAGACAGCCTCGGCTACACCTTC.

The chain uses TRBV19 and TRBJ2-1; TRBD2 agrees at 10 bases. CDR3 length: 15 residues. Germline loops: CDR1 LNHDA, CDR2 SQIVND (reference sequence). V lost 5 bases to trimming and J lost 5 bases; unmatched junction nucleotides: 6. CDR3 nucleotide sequence: TGTGCCAGTAGTCCGCGAGCGGGAGGGGACAATGAGCAGTTCTTC. Protein product: CASSPRAGGDNEQFF.

The rearrangement links TRBV3-1 (or the pseudogene TRBV3-2) to TRBJ2-7, with D hard to call. Trimming removed 4 bases at V and 6 bases at J, with 16 bases between. Germline V gene lookup returns CDR1 LGHDT and CDR2 YNNKEL (reference sequence). This CDR3 spans 14 amino acids. The CDR3 nucleotides read TGTGCCAGCAGCCTGCACGGCAGGCCCGGCGAGCAGTACTTC. Translating gives CASSLHGRPGEQYF.

The chain links TRBV5-1 to TRBJ1-4; 11 positions agree with TRBD1. J was trimmed by 10 bases and V by 0 bases; bases with no gene match: 8. Germline CDR1 is SGHRS and CDR2 is YFSETQ. The CDR3 is 16 residues long. CDR3 protein: CASSLGPGQGVVKLFF. The CDR3 region has the DNA TGCGCCAGCAGCTTGGGACCGGGACAGGGGGTTGTAAAACTGTTTTTT. Complete variable domain (other parts from reference TRBV5-1 and TRBJ1-4): KAGVTQTPRYLIKTRGQQVTLSCSPISGHRSVSWYQQTPGQGLQFLFEYFSETQRNKGNFPGRFSGRQFSNSRSEMNVSTLELGDSALYLCASSLGPGQGVVKLFFGSGTQLSVL.

The rearrangement links TRBV27 to TRBJ2-1; 9 nucleotides agree with TRBD2. The J segment lost 9 bases and the V segment lost 0 bases, leaving 6 bases of the junction unmatched. The germline gives CDR1 MNHEY, CDR2 SMNVEV (reference sequence). There are 15 residues in the CDR3. CDR3 sequence: CASSLSPSGNAEQFF. As DNA, the CDR3 is TGTGCCAGCAGTTTATCGCCTAGCGGGAATGCTGAGCAGTTCTTC.

The V and J genes are TRBV2 and TRBJ2-5; D ambiguous. Germline V lookup: CDR1 SNHLY, CDR2 FYNNEI. The CDR3 has 11 residues. The V and J ends lost 3 bases and 7 bases respectively, with 6 bases between them. CDR3: CASSEGRTQYF. As DNA, the CDR3 is TGTGCCAGCAGTGAGGGAAGGACCCAGTACTTC. The full variable domain, in which reference TRBV2 and TRBJ2-5 provide the parts outside the CDR3, is EPEVTQTPSHQVTQMGQEVILRCVPISNHLYFYWYRQILGQKVEFLVSFYNNEISEKSEIFDDQFSVERPDGSNFTLKIRSTKLEDSAMYFCASSEGRTQYFGPGTRLLVL.

The gene calls are TRBV5-1 and TRBJ1-3; D remains unclear. Germline V gene lookup returns CDR1 SGHRS and CDR2 YFSETQ. V lost 4 bases and J lost 0, with 14 bases in between. The CDR3 loop spans 16 amino acids. CDR3 nucleotides: TGCGCCAGCAGCGAAAGCTTGTTCTACTCTGGAAACACCATATATTTT. Amino acid sequence: CASSESLFYSGNTIYF.

The rearrangement links TRBV4-2 to TRBJ2-3; 10 positions match TRBD2. Germline V gives CDR1 LGHNA, CDR2 YNFKEQ. The V and J ends lost 1 base and 0 bases, in that order; junction bases with no gene match: 1. CDR3 length: 16 amino acids. The CDR3 DNA reads TGTGCCAGCAGCCAAGGGACTAGCGGTAGCACAGATACGCAGTATTTT. Amino acids: CASSQGTSGSTDTQYF.

The chain is built from TRBV15 and TRBJ2-7, with D possibly matching TRBD1 (6 bases). Per germline, CDR1 LNHNV and CDR2 YYDKDF (reference sequence). Between the trimmed V and J ends, which lost 1 base and 2 bases, there was a span of 15 bases. The length of the CDR3 is 16 residues. The CDR3 reads CATSRVDRLRTYEQYF. In DNA form, the CDR3 reads TGTGCCACCAGCAGAGTGGACAGACTTAGAACCTACGAGCAGTACTTC.